Sequencing of this TCR beta chain was carried out in a study of T cell clonality in common variable immunodeficiency. This clone was recorded many times. Its antigen is currently unknown. Equal genomic DNA amounts from CVID and control samples were sequenced. Clones were read by immunoSEQ multiplex PCR, and TCRdb kept only the in-frame ones, dropping some. This sample has about 42,000 clones, each found more than once. Study-wide results and limits: Fewer deletions and N-nucleotide insertions were reportedly seen in common variable immunodeficiency TCR beta sequences. TCRbeta clonality was increased in CVID versus healthy controls. CVID subjects shared fewer TCRbeta clones than healthy controls did.

The sequence came from a person between 18 and 70 years old in good health. The sequenced material came from peripheral blood mononuclear cells.

Incomplete CDR3 DNA: TGCAGTGCTAGTGAGAGACAGGGGGTAGGGGAG. This translates into CSASERQGVGE. The entire CDR3 protein is CSASERQGVGELFF. V and J are TRBV20-1 and TRBJ2-2; 9 bases are shared with TRBD1. The missing CDR3 end, 3 residues past where the read stops, is filled in from the germline J gene. The germline V gene encodes CDR1 DFQATT and CDR2 SNEGSKA (reference sequence). With V trimmed by 3 bases and J by 8 bases, 7 bases remained unmatched. This CDR3 comprises 14 residues.